This TCR beta chain was found in a study of response to subunit inactivated influenza vaccine. Study observations and caveats: Each seasonal influenza vaccination, the authors suggested, recruits few new T cells.

In this sample, this clonotype turned up many times. Its matching antigen is unknown. The CDR3 is made up of 12 amino acids. The V gene lost 2 bases and the J gene lost 4 bases, with 8 bases spanning the gap. The germline CDR1 and CDR2 sequences are SQVTM and ANQGSEA. One entry per CDR3 protein, called by TCRdb with MiXCR from the RT-PCR reads. The sample shows more than 200,000 distinct CDR3 sequences, 9% to 15% of them seen only once. The V gene is TRBV29-1, the J gene TRBJ1-2; D gene ambiguous. This TCR was recovered from a man aged 50 to 59 who received an inactivated influenza vaccine. This sample comprised non-naive T cells sorted from PBMCs, obtained 14 to 15 days before vaccination. CDR3 DNA sequence: TGCAGCGTTGAAAGGCCAGCCTATGGCTACACCTTC. Protein: CSVERPAYGYTF. Full variable domain (rest looked up from reference TRBV29-1 and TRBJ1-2): SAVISQKPSRDICQRGTSLTIQCQVDSQVTMMFWYRQQPGQSLTLIATANQGSEATYESGFVIDKFPISRPNLTFSTLTVSNMSPEDSSIYLCSVERPAYGYTFGSGTRLTVV.